This T cell receptor (beta chain) was captured by sequencing in a study of early T cells in non-severe SARS-CoV-2 infection. There are a few counts of this clonotype. TCRdb passed the 5' RACE reads through MiXCR, listing each CDR3 protein once. The sample includes some 80,000 distinct CDR3 sequences, about 12% seen only once; the top ten take 15% to 17%. Sequencing was performed on whole blood, taken at baseline. This TCR was sampled from an adult who was a healthcare worker with PCR-confirmed SARS-CoV-2 infection or an uninfected control (not recorded which). The donor label of this sample is uncertain.

The CDR3 loop is CASSALRGAADGYTF. The CDR3 bases are TGTGCCAGTAGTGCCCTCCGCGGGGCAGCGGATGGCTACACCTTC. The chain joins TRBV19 to TRBJ1-2, with a tentative D call TRBD1 (5 bases). Germline V CDR1 and CDR2: LNHDA, SQIVND (reference sequence). V gave up 5 bases and J gave up 6 bases, with 19 bases separating them. This CDR3 is 15 amino acids long.